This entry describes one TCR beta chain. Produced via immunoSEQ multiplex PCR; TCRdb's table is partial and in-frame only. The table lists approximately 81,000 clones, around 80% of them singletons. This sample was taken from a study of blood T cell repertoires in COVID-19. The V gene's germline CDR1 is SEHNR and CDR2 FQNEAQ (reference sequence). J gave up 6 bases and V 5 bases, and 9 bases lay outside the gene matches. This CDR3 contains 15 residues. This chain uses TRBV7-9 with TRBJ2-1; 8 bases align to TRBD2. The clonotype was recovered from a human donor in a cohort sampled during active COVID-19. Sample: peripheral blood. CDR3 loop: CASSPPRGGGNEQFF. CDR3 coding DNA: TGTGCCAGCAGCCCACCTCGGGGGGGAGGCAATGAGCAGTTCTTC.